The clone carrying this T cell receptor (beta chain) was recorded only once. The length of the CDR3 is 13 residues. Germline V gene lookup returns CDR1 SGHRS and CDR2 YFSETQ. V gave up 0 bases and J gave up 4 bases, with 5 bases separating them. Assay: immunoSEQ multiplex PCR; the TCRdb copy retains only in-frame clones and omits some. The table has tens of thousands of clones, roughly 76% seen once. This entry belongs to a study of blood T cell repertoires in COVID-19. The clonotype comes from a man aged 70-80 years with active or convalescent COVID-19. The chain couples TRBV5-1 to TRBJ1-5; no definite D call. Sequencing was performed on peripheral blood. CDR3 nucleotide sequence: TGCGCCAGCAGCTTGGAACAAAATCAGCCCCAGCATTTT. Residues: CASSLEQNQPQHF.